The 28 T cell receptor beta chains presented below share a single source sample, sequenced in a study of Graves' ophthalmopathy and Graves' hyperthyroidism. Transcripts of RNA were the source for amplifying TCR beta CDR3 regions. In the first round, RT-PCR was carried out with HTBI primers, and a multiplex PCR formed the second round. In TCRdb, the multiplex PCR reads were re-called with MiXCR into one record per CDR3 protein. The table shows about 620,000 distinct CDR3 sequences, with about a fifth occurring only once. Material for sequencing was peripheral blood. The origin of the receptors is a woman in her late teens or twenties with stable Graves' hyperthyroidism. Some clones in this sample may be carry-over from other donors' samples.

This clonotype was recorded at least ten times. The CDR3 is CASSFLGQVDNSPLHF. The CDR3 region has the DNA TGTGCCAGCAGTTTCCTGGGACAGGTCGATAATTCACCCCTCCACTTT. The chain joins TRBV27 to TRBJ1-6; 8 bases fit TRBD1. The CDR3 is 16 residues long. Germline V lookup: CDR1 MNHEY, CDR2 SMNVEV (reference sequence). Germline trimming cut 3 bases from V and 5 bases from J; bases unmatched to any gene: 6.

The V and J genes are TRBV4-2 and TRBJ2-4; D remains ambiguous. Germline V gene sequence: CDR1 LGHNA, CDR2 YNFKEQ. The CDR3 has 11 amino acids. The ends were cut back, 0 bases at V and 10 bases at J, with 4 bases in the middle. The CDR3 sequence: CASSQEGIQYF. CDR3 bases: TGTGCCAGCAGCCAAGAGGGGATTCAGTACTTC.

A note on this clonotype: The junction and the germline gene differ at one end; a read error may be behind it. This rearrangement joins TRBV12-3 or TRBV12-4 to TRBJ1-2; possible D gene TRBD1, 5 bases. This CDR3 contains 14 residues. The CDR3 nucleotides are TGTGCCAGCAGTTTCAATGGGGGGGTCTATGGCTGCACCTTC. This codes for CASSFNGGVYGCTF.

This clonotype has at least ten counts. This sequence joins TRBV5-1 and TRBJ1-2; D possibly corresponds to TRBD1 (5 bases). Germline CDR1 and CDR2: SGHRS and YFSETQ. The CDR3 is 16 amino acids. The V and J ends lost 0 bases and 2 bases respectively, with 14 bases between them. In DNA form, the CDR3 reads TGCGCCAGCAGCTTGGTGACAGCTAATCGCAACTATGGCTACACCTTC. It encodes CASSLVTANRNYGYTF. The full variable domain, rest sourced from reference TRBV5-1 and TRBJ1-2, is KAGVTQTPRYLIKTRGQQVTLSCSPISGHRSVSWYQQTPGQGLQFLFEYFSETQRNKGNFPGRFSGRQFSNSRSEMNVSTLELGDSALYLCASSLVTANRNYGYTFGSGTRLTVV.

The chain links TRBV27 to TRBJ2-5; 8 bases agree with TRBD1. Germline CDR1 reads MNHEY; CDR2 reads SMNVEV (reference sequence). This CDR3 comprises 12 residues. V shed 8 bases, J shed 6 bases, and the junction held 5 bases outside the gene matches. The CDR3 is CASRQGWQTQYF. Here the CDR3 DNA reads TGTGCCAGCCGACAGGGGTGGCAGACCCAGTACTTC.

This clonotype showed up just a few times. The DNA of the CDR3 is TGTGCCAGCAGAGATCAGGGACTGAGCTCCTACGAGCAGTACTTC. Protein sequence: CASRDQGLSSYEQYF. This chain connects TRBV2 to TRBJ2-7, with a weak D call TRBD2 (6 bases). The CDR3 sequence is 15 residues long. Germline CDR1 is SNHLY and CDR2 is FYNNEI. The V gene lost 6 bases and the J gene lost 0 bases, with 15 bases spanning the gap.

The gene calls are TRBV7-3 and TRBJ1-5; the D is unclear. Trimming took 6 bases from V and 2 from J, leaving 14 bases between them. The germline CDR1 and CDR2 sequences are SGHTA and FQGTGA. The CDR3 has 15 residues. As DNA, the CDR3 is TGTGCCAGCAGTTTTACAGCTGGTGGCAATCAGCCCCAGCATTTT. This codes for CASSFTAGGNQPQHF.

The chain employs TRBV6-1 and TRBJ2-2, with D possibly TRBD1 on 6 matching bases. In germline, CDR1 is MNHNS, CDR2 SASEGT. The CDR3 runs to 15 residues. The germline V and J ends were trimmed by 4 bases and 2 bases, with 11 bases remaining between them. The CDR3 sequence: CASSVEQGNTGELFF. The CDR3 DNA reads as TGTGCCAGCAGTGTAGAACAGGGTAACACCGGGGAGCTGTTTTTT.

This clonotype has only a few counts. The chain joins TRBV12-3 or TRBV12-4 to TRBJ2-7; D unclear. CDR3 length equals 13 residues. Trimming pared 6 bases from V and 5 bases from J, leaving 14 bases between. CDR3 bases: TGTGCCAGCAGATGGGATAGCTGGGACGAGCAGTACTTC. Translation gives CASRWDSWDEQYF.

This clonotype was found a few times. The V gene is TRBV12-3 or TRBV12-4, the J gene TRBJ1-2; a possible D gene is TRBD1 (6 bases). Between the trimmed V and J ends, which lost 6 bases and 4 bases, there was a span of 12 bases. CDR3 length equals 13 residues. The CDR3 here is CASSGGPPYGYTF. DNA for the CDR3: TGTGCCAGCAGCGGGGGGCCTCCCTATGGCTACACCTTC.

This clonotype was seen ten or more times. The rearrangement links TRBV28 to TRBJ1-5; D remains unclear. The V gene lost 7 bases and the J gene lost 7 bases, with 14 bases spanning the gap. CDR1 MDHEN and CDR2 SYDVKM come from the germline V gene. The CDR3 is 13 amino acids. CDR3 protein: CASTSGSSQPQHF. CDR3 DNA: TGTGCCAGCACTTCCGGCTCAAGCCAGCCCCAGCATTTT.

This chain connects TRBV5-1 to TRBJ2-2, with D unclear. Per germline, CDR1 SGHRS and CDR2 YFSETQ. The CDR3 consists of 15 residues. Deletions cut 0 bases from V and 0 bases from J, with 6 bases between. This chain's CDR3 is CASSLEPANTGELFF. DNA for the CDR3: TGCGCCAGCAGCTTGGAACCTGCGAACACCGGGGAGCTGTTTTTT.

This clonotype was recorded a few times. The chain combines TRBV3-1 with TRBJ1-6; D is ambiguous. Per germline, CDR1 LGHDT and CDR2 YNNKEL (reference sequence). This CDR3 spans 14 amino acids. Trimming pared 1 base from V and 9 bases from J, leaving 10 bases between. The CDR3 DNA follows: TGTGCCAGCAGCCAAGCGTCGAGAAGTTCACCCCTCCACTTT. Amino acid sequence: CASSQASRSSPLHF.

This clonotype was counted ten times or more. This rearrangement joins TRBV5-1 to TRBJ2-7; D not resolved. The germline V gene has CDR1 SGHRS and CDR2 YFSETQ. The V end was cut by 5 bases, the J end by 0 bases, with 12 bases between. The CDR3 consists of 14 residues. CDR3: CASRITRSSYEQYF. CDR3 sequence (DNA): TGCGCCAGCAGAATCACACGAAGCTCCTACGAGCAGTACTTC.

Ten or more counts support this clonotype. The V and J genes are TRBV5-1 and TRBJ1-1; D perhaps matches TRBD1 (5 bases). This CDR3 is built from 15 residues. Germline V gene data show CDR1 as SGHRS and CDR2 as YFSETQ. V was shortened by 3 bases and J by 4 bases, with 16 bases between the two germline ends. The CDR3 protein is CASSYDSRGLTEAFF. CDR3 coding DNA: TGCGCCAGCAGCTACGACAGTCGAGGGCTCACTGAAGCTTTCTTT.

This chain joins TRBV4-1 and TRBJ2-7; D gene uncertain. CDR3 length equals 15 residues. The ends were cut back, 1 base at V and 4 bases at J, with 14 bases in the middle. Germline V CDR1 and CDR2: MGHRA, YSYEKL. This CDR3 reads CASSQARTVSYEQYF. The CDR3 DNA sequence: TGCGCCAGCAGCCAAGCCCGGACCGTATCTTACGAGCAGTACTTC.

This clonotype was counted ten times or more. This rearrangement joins TRBV19 to TRBJ2-7, with TRBD1 identical over 7 bases. The J segment lost 4 bases and the V segment lost 2 bases, leaving 5 bases of the junction unmatched. CDR1 and CDR2 from the germline V gene are LNHDA and SQIVND (reference sequence). The CDR3 runs 14 residues. This CDR3 reads CASSIKGAGYEQYF. The CDR3 bases are TGTGCCAGTAGTATAAAGGGGGCCGGGTACGAGCAGTACTTC.

This chain connects TRBV5-1 to TRBJ2-1; 8 bases are shared with TRBD2. The CDR3 contains 15 residues. Germline CDR1 and CDR2: SGHRS and YFSETQ. The ends lost 5 bases at V and 7 bases at J; junction bases unmatched: 11. The CDR3 DNA is TGCGCCAGCAGTTCAATAGCGGGGACAAGTAATGAGCAGTTCTTC. Protein: CASSSIAGTSNEQFF.

This clonotype appeared a few times. The V and J genes are TRBV6-1 and TRBJ1-5, with 7 bases aligning to TRBD1. There are 18 residues in the CDR3. Germline CDR1 is MNHNS and CDR2 is SASEGT. Unmatched junction bases numbered 16, after V lost 8 bases and J lost 0 bases. CDR3 coding DNA: TGTGCCAGCTGTAAATCCCGGGACAGAACCATTAGCAATCAGCCCCAGCATTTT. This gives the protein CASCKSRDRTISNQPQHF.

The table lists this clonotype with many counts. The chain carries TRBV12-5 and TRBJ2-7; D might be TRBD1 (6 bases). V gave up 7 bases and J gave up 2 bases, with 12 bases separating them. Germline-derived CDR1 and CDR2 are LGHNT and FRNRAP. The CDR3 extends over 13 amino acids. CDR3 sequence reads: CASASGDPYEQYF. The DNA for the CDR3 is TGTGCTAGTGCCTCAGGGGATCCCTACGAGCAGTACTTC.

This clonotype was observed a few times. The chain combines TRBV5-5 with TRBJ2-5; unclear D gene. The V gene lost 1 base and the J gene lost 4 bases, with 8 bases spanning the gap. The CDR3 extends over 13 amino acids. CDR1 and CDR2 from the germline V gene are SGHKS and YYEKEE (reference sequence). CDR3 loop: CASSLFGSETQYF. The CDR3 nucleotides read TGTGCCAGCAGCTTGTTCGGATCAGAGACCCAGTACTTC.

This clonotype was picked up a small number of times. The chain carries TRBV19 and TRBJ2-7; D is unclear. Trimming cost V 1 base and J 6 bases, with 7 bases left between them. The V gene's germline CDR1 is LNHDA and CDR2 SQIVND (reference sequence). The CDR3 spans 12 residues. CDR3 DNA sequence: TGTGCCAGTAGTATAGCCCGTGGCGAGCAGTACTTC. This sequence encodes CASSIARGEQYF.

This clonotype has ten or more counts. The chain employs TRBV25-1 and TRBJ1-1, with a weak D call TRBD1 (5 bases). The CDR3 length is 12 residues. V lost 4 bases and J 3 bases, leaving 6 bases between the germline ends. Germline CDR1 is MGHDK and CDR2 is SYGVNS. Here the CDR3 DNA reads TGTGCCAGCAGTGGGACATACACTGAAGCTTTCTTT. This sequence encodes CASSGTYTEAFF.

This clonotype appeared many times. The chain carries TRBV20-1 and TRBJ1-1, with 7 bases identical to TRBD1. Germline CDR1 DFQATT, CDR2 SNEGSKA (reference sequence). Trimming at V came to 1 base and at J to 5 bases, leaving 4 bases not matched to a gene. There are 13 residues in the CDR3. The CDR3 protein is CSARGGGETEAFF. The CDR3 DNA reads as TGCAGTGCTAGAGGAGGGGGCGAGACTGAAGCTTTCTTT.

This clonotype was detected ten times or more. The DNA of the CDR3 is TGTGCCAGCAGCCAGGAAGGGACGGGAGACTATGGCTACACCTTC. Amino acids: CASSQEGTGDYGYTF. The chain employs TRBV4-2 and TRBJ1-2; D possibly corresponds to TRBD1 (5 bases). Germline CDR1 is LGHNA and CDR2 is YNFKEQ. CDR3 length equals 15 residues. Trimming shortened V by 3 bases and J by 3 bases, and 14 bases separated the two germline ends.

In its sample, this clonotype was seen many times. This chain connects TRBV7-6 to TRBJ2-2; possibly TRBD2 for D (5 bases). The CDR3 covers 13 residues. The V and J ends lost 1 base and 6 bases respectively, with 6 bases between them. Germline lookup yields CDR1 SGHVS and CDR2 FNYEAQ. CDR3 in amino acids: CASSLVASGELFF. The CDR3 DNA is TGTGCCAGCAGCTTAGTAGCGTCCGGGGAGCTGTTTTTT.

The rearrangement joins TRBV20-1 to TRBJ1-5, with D unresolved. The V gene lost 0 bases and the J gene lost 6 bases, with 6 bases spanning the gap. From germline, CDR1 is DFQATT and CDR2 SNEGSKA (reference sequence). The CDR3 is 12 amino acids. CDR3 protein: CSAREGLQPQHF. DNA for the CDR3: TGCAGTGCTAGAGAAGGGCTTCAGCCCCAGCATTTT.

This clonotype was detected many times. The rearrangement joins TRBV10-3 to TRBJ2-2, with 8 bases identical to TRBD1. J gave up 5 bases and V 5 bases, and 16 bases lay outside the gene matches. This CDR3 region has 18 residues. CDR1 is ENHRY, CDR2 SYGVKD, per germline. The chain's CDR3 is CAISPGQARAVGTGELFF. The CDR3 nucleotides are TGTGCCATCAGTCCGGGACAGGCGCGAGCGGTTGGTACCGGGGAGCTGTTTTTT.